The source of this T cell receptor (beta chain) is a study of T-cell reconstitution after alpha-beta-depleted transplantation in children. Construction of the TCRbeta library involved unique molecular identifiers. TCRdb analysed the PCR reads with MiXCR anew, one entry per CDR3 protein. The table shows hundreds of thousands of distinct CDR3 sequences, with roughly 12% occurring only once. With 3 bases removed from V and 6 bases from J, the gap between germline ends came to 12 bases. The CDR3 has 15 residues. CDR1 is MDHEN, CDR2 SYDVKM, per germline. There are a few counts of this clonotype. The antigen remains undetermined. Whole-study findings and limits: The origin of high day-60 TCRbeta diversity in some patients lay in surviving recipient T cells and thymic progenitors. Alpha-beta T cells about two months after transplant reportedly derived from several hundred expanded graft clones. One year after transplant, T-cell counts and diversity came mostly from newly produced T cells.

This sequence joins TRBV28 and TRBJ1-6, with D possibly TRBD1 on 5 matching bases. The sample was peripheral blood, taken 180 days after TCRalphabeta/CD19-depleted stem cell transplant. The sequence was collected from a male patient between 2 and 15 years old who had a stem cell transplant for chronic granulomatous disease, so the T cells may come from the graft donor. As DNA, the CDR3 is TGTGCCAGCAGTTTGGAATCTGGGACTAATTCACCCCTCCACTTT. Translated: CASSLESGTNSPLHF.